This is a list of T cell receptor beta chains from one sample in a study of OX40 agonist ivuxolimab in advanced cancers. Some clones are missing from TCRdb's copy, which holds only in-frame ones; the method was immunoSEQ multiplex PCR. In the table there are roughly 80,000 clones, roughly nine tenths of which are singletons. Specimen: CD4+ or CD8+ T cells sorted from blood, collected in a trial of the OX40 agonist ivuxolimab. The receptors stem from an adult with an advanced solid tumor such as melanoma, head and neck, liver or kidney cancer. CDR3s include the opening cysteine and the closing phenylalanine or tryptophan. The D gene is left open where the match is weak. Some rows have no size entry. The others give once, few or many, or a class for an expanded clone.

size: NA
V: TRBV6-6
J: TRBJ2-2
D: NA
CDR3: CATSRGGGDTGELFF
DNA: TGTGCCACCAGCCGGGGAGGGGGAGACACCGGGGAGCTGTTTTTT

size: NA
V: TRBV14
J: TRBJ2-6
D: NA
CDR3: CASSQDGGSGANVLTF
DNA: TGTGCCAGCAGCCAAGATGGGGGATCTGGGGCCAACGTCCTGACTTTC

size: NA
V: TRBV28
J: TRBJ2-1
D: TRBD2
CDR3: CASSPPPGGGYNEQFF
DNA: TGTGCCAGCAGTCCCCCCCCGGGAGGGGGTTACAATGAGCAGTTCTTC

size: NA
V: TRBV5-1
J: TRBJ2-1
D: NA
CDR3: CASSLERGPRLYNEQFF
DNA: TGCGCCAGCAGCTTGGAAAGGGGACCGCGGCTCTACAATGAGCAGTTCTTC

size: NA
V: TRBV6-5
J: TRBJ1-5
D: NA
CDR3: CASSYSSLPNQPQHF
DNA: TGTGCCAGCAGTTACTCAAGCCTTCCCAATCAGCCCCAGCATTTT

size: NA
V: TRBV9
J: TRBJ2-3
D: NA
CDR3: CASSVGAVNTDTQYF
DNA: TGTGCCAGCAGCGTAGGGGCAGTAAACACGGATACGCAGTATTTT

size: NA
V: TRBV6-6
J: TRBJ1-5
D: NA
CDR3: CASTETRGGQNQPQHF
DNA: TGTGCCAGCACCGAGACTAGGGGAGGGCAGAATCAGCCCCAGCATTTT

size: NA
V: TRBV5-4
J: TRBJ1-2
D: NA
CDR3: CASSLGGLTNYGYTF
DNA: TGTGCCAGCAGCTTGGGGGGCTTGACTAACTATGGCTACACCTTC

size: once
V: TRBV5-5
J: TRBJ1-1
D: NA
CDR3: CASSVLTVRETEAFF
DNA: TGTGCCAGCAGCGTCTTGACGGTTAGAGAGACTGAAGCTTTCTTT

size: NA
V: TRBV2
J: TRBJ1-2
D: NA
CDR3: CASSEHDGALGGYTF
DNA: TGTGCCAGCAGTGAACATGATGGGGCTCTTGGGGGCTACACCTTC

size: few
V: TRBV5-1
J: TRBJ2-7
D: TRBD1
CDR3: CASSSGTDPYEQYF
DNA: TGCGCCAGCAGTTCCGGGACAGATCCGTACGAGCAGTACTTC

size: NA
V: TRBV29-1
J: TRBJ1-4
D: TRBD1
CDR3: CSVVGQGHEKLFF
DNA: TGCAGCGTTGTGGGACAGGGTCATGAAAAACTGTTTTTT